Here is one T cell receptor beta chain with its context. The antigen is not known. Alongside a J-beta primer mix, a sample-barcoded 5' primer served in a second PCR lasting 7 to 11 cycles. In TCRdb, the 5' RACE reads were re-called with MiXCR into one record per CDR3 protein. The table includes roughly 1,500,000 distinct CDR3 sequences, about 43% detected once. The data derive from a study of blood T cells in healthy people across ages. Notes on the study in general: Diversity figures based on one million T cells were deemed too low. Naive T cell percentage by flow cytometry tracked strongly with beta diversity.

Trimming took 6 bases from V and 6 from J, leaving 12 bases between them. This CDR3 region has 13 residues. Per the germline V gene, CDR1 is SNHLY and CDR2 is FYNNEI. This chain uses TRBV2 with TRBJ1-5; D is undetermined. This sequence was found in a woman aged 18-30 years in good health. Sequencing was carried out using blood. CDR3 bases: TGTGCCAGCAGAGCCCAGGTGAGTCAGCCCCAGCATTTT. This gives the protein CASRAQVSQPQHF. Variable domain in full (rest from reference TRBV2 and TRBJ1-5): EPEVTQTPSHQVTQMGQEVILRCVPISNHLYFYWYRQILGQKVEFLVSFYNNEISEKSEIFDDQFSVERPDGSNFTLKIRSTKLEDSAMYFCASRAQVSQPQHFGDGTRLSIL.